This passage covers 30 T cell receptor beta chains from one sample sequenced in a study of cytomegalovirus exposure and HLA in healthy donors. A multiplex PCR was run with 60 Vbeta primers and 13 Jbeta primers. The data were produced by immunoSEQ multiplex PCR, yet TCRdb's version contains in-frame clones alone and is incomplete. The data show some 110,000 clones, around 75% seen once. Sequencing was performed on PBMCs. The receptors were gathered from a woman younger than 45 in good health and CMV-seronegative.

This chain links TRBV9 with TRBJ1-4; 9 bases line up with TRBD1. J lost 4 bases, V lost 4 bases, and 5 bases had no gene match. The CDR3 loop spans 15 amino acids. Germline CDR1 SGDLS, CDR2 YYNGEE. This CDR3 is CASSRRQGGNEKLFF. The DNA of the CDR3 is TGTGCCAGCAGCCGAAGACAGGGGGGTAATGAAAAACTGTTTTTT.

The chain links TRBV18 to TRBJ2-7; D is unresolved. The CDR3 extends over 18 amino acids. The ends were cut back, 4 bases at V and 5 bases at J, with 27 bases in the middle. Germline V lookup: CDR1 KGHSH, CDR2 LQKENI. CDR3 DNA sequence: TGTGCCAGCTCACGATACGACTCTCTAGGTTTGTATGCGGACGAGCAGTACTTC. This gives the protein CASSRYDSLGLYADEQYF.

The rearrangement joins TRBV2 to TRBJ2-2; no definite D call. In germline, CDR1 is SNHLY, CDR2 FYNNEI. This CDR3 spans 16 amino acids. V lost 5 bases, J lost 3 bases, and 16 bases lay in between. For the CDR3, the DNA is TGTGCCAGCAGTTCCCCCCCAGGCTGGGACACCGGGGAGCTGTTTTTT. Encoded protein: CASSSPPGWDTGELFF.

In this sample, this clone turned up a few times. The chain recombines TRBV19 with TRBJ2-1; 8 bases align to TRBD1. This CDR3 contains 19 residues. The germline CDR1 and CDR2 sequences are LNHDA and SQIVND (reference sequence). Trimming removed 1 base from V and 0 bases from J; junction bases left unmatched: 11. DNA of the CDR3: TGTGCCAGTAGTATAGGGGGGACAGGCTGGATGAGCTCCTACAATGAGCAGTTCTTC. It is translated as CASSIGGTGWMSSYNEQFF.

This clone turned up a few times. The V and J genes are TRBV7-9 and TRBJ2-7; TRBD1 might be the D (7 bases). The V and J ends lost 3 bases and 0 bases respectively, with 9 bases between them. Germline V gives CDR1 SEHNR, CDR2 FQNEAQ (reference sequence). The CDR3 is made up of 14 amino acids. CDR3 coding DNA: TGTGCCAGCAGCTTTCAGGGGGGCTCCTACGAGCAGTACTTC. The encoded protein is CASSFQGGSYEQYF.

V usage is TRBV29-1 and J usage is TRBJ1-3; D possibly corresponds to TRBD1 (6 bases). CDR1 and CDR2 (germline): SQVTM, ANQGSEA. With 4 bases removed from V and 0 bases from J, the gap between germline ends came to 10 bases. The CDR3 has 14 residues. The CDR3 DNA reads as TGCAGCGTTGCCGGACAGAGCTCTGGAAACACCATATATTTT. This codes for CSVAGQSSGNTIYF.

In its sample, this clone was seen a few times. The V call is TRBV2, the J call TRBJ1-3, with TRBD1 matching over 9 bases. This CDR3 is 15 amino acids long. From germline, CDR1 is SNHLY and CDR2 FYNNEI. J gave up 4 bases and V 6 bases, and 7 bases lay outside the gene matches. CDR3: CASRRQGGSGNTIYF. In nucleotides, the CDR3 is TGTGCCAGCAGACGACAGGGGGGGTCCGGAAACACCATATATTTT.

This rearrangement joins TRBV27 to TRBJ2-7; D unclear. The CDR3 runs to 15 residues. V shed 5 bases and J shed 0 bases, with 14 bases lying between them. The germline CDR1 and CDR2 sequences are MNHEY and SMNVEV (reference sequence). The CDR3 is CASSKHATNSYEQYF. The CDR3 coding sequence is TGTGCCAGCAGTAAACACGCCACTAACTCCTACGAGCAGTACTTC.

The chain is built from TRBV2 and TRBJ2-2, with D possibly being TRBD2 (6 bases). This CDR3 is 15 amino acids long. CDR1 is SNHLY and CDR2 is FYNNEI in the germline V gene. The CDR3 DNA reads TGTGCTATTATGGGGTGGGGGGTCGACACCGGGGAGCTGTTTTTT. Translated: CAIMGWGVDTGELFF.

This chain links TRBV7-9 with TRBJ1-2; D not certain. This CDR3 has 13 amino acids. Germline assignment: CDR1 SEHNR and CDR2 FQNEAQ (reference sequence). V was cut by 3 bases and J by 6 bases, with 11 bases left in between. The CDR3 region is CASSFGSGDGYTF. CDR3 coding DNA: TGTGCCAGCAGCTTCGGATCCGGGGATGGCTACACCTTC.

V is TRBV15 and J is TRBJ1-3, with 8 positions matching TRBD1. Germline lookup yields CDR1 LNHNV and CDR2 YYDKDF (reference sequence). The CDR3 length is 18 residues. With 0 bases clipped from V and 2 bases from J, the junction kept 9 bases outside the gene matches. CDR3: CATSRDEADRGPGNTIYF. The CDR3 bases are TGTGCCACCAGCAGAGATGAGGCAGACAGGGGACCTGGAAACACCATATATTTT.

V usage is TRBV6-5 and J usage is TRBJ1-2, with 11 bases fitting TRBD1. The germline CDR1 and CDR2 sequences are MNHEY and SVGAGI. CDR3 size: 15 residues. Trimming removed 6 bases from V and 2 bases from J; junction bases left unmatched: 5. CDR3 residues: CASSRDRGFNYGYTF. In nucleotides, the CDR3 is TGTGCCAGCAGCCGGGACAGGGGGTTCAACTATGGCTACACCTTC.

The V gene is TRBV5-1, the J gene TRBJ2-7, with D possibly being TRBD2 (5 bases). V lost 2 bases to trimming and J lost 0 bases, with 9 bases between them. CDR1 is SGHRS and CDR2 is YFSETQ in the germline V gene. This CDR3 has 14 residues. CDR3 coding DNA: TGCGCCAGCAGCTTTTATGGAGGCTCCTACGAGCAGTACTTC. Translated: CASSFYGGSYEQYF.

This CDR3 is CATSRTLAGGQDTQYF. DNA for the CDR3: TGTGCCACCAGCAGGACCCTAGCGGGAGGACAAGATACGCAGTATTTT. The chain carries TRBV15 and TRBJ2-3, with 11 positions matching TRBD2. CDR1 and CDR2 from the germline V gene are LNHNV and YYDKDF (reference sequence). V trimming: 3 bases; J trimming: 5 bases; junction bases outside the gene matches: 7. This CDR3 comprises 16 residues.

This sequence joins TRBV19 and TRBJ1-5; 7 bases map to TRBD1. Germline trimming cut 5 bases from V and 2 bases from J; bases unmatched to any gene: 3. CDR1 is LNHDA and CDR2 is SQIVND in the germline V gene (reference sequence). This CDR3 region has 14 residues. The DNA for the CDR3 is TGTGCCAGTAGTCGAGACAGGGGCAATCAGCCCCAGCATTTT. Its translation: CASSRDRGNQPQHF.

This clone was detected only once. The chain is built from TRBV6-5 and TRBJ1-2, with a weak D call TRBD1 (5 bases). Trimming shortened V by 11 bases and J by 8 bases, and 15 bases separated the two germline ends. Per the germline V gene, CDR1 is MNHEY and CDR2 is SVGAGI. This CDR3 is built from 11 residues. CDR3 coding DNA: TGTGCCGCCAGGGCCATCGGGGGCTACACCTTC. Its protein is CAARAIGGYTF.

This clone was seen only a few times. The chain employs TRBV6-5 and TRBJ2-7, with 7 bases identical to TRBD1. The CDR3 extends over 15 amino acids. With V trimmed by 0 bases and J by 0 bases, 2 bases remained unmatched. Germline V CDR1 and CDR2: MNHEY, SVGAGI. CDR3 residues: CASSYSGTVSYEQYF. The CDR3, as DNA: TGTGCCAGCAGTTACTCTGGGACAGTCTCCTACGAGCAGTACTTC.

This clone has only a few counts. The CDR3 bases are TGTGCCAGCAGTTTATCGACAGGGGGCCACGAGCAGTACTTC. Its translation: CASSLSTGGHEQYF. This chain connects TRBV27 to TRBJ2-7; TRBD1 aligns across 10 bases. The CDR3 covers 14 residues. The V and J ends lost 0 bases and 5 bases, in that order; junction bases with no gene match: 1. Per the germline V gene, CDR1 is MNHEY and CDR2 is SMNVEV (reference sequence).

The V gene is TRBV11-2, the J gene TRBJ2-7; the match to TRBD2 covers 8 bases. Unmatched junction bases numbered 26, after V lost 4 bases and J lost 9 bases. In germline, CDR1 is SGHAT, CDR2 FQNNGV. This CDR3 comprises 19 residues. The CDR3 sequence: CASSSLLGRAPETARLQYF. CDR3 sequence (DNA): TGTGCCAGCAGCTCCCTTCTCGGGAGGGCCCCCGAAACGGCCAGGCTGCAGTACTTC.

This clone has just a few counts. This chain connects TRBV30 to TRBJ2-5; D remains ambiguous. The CDR3 spans 14 residues. Trimming pared 0 bases from V and 4 bases from J, leaving 12 bases between. Germline V gene sequence: CDR1 GTSNPN, CDR2 SVGIG (reference sequence). CDR3 sequence (DNA): TGTGCCTGGAGTGTTTCTTTCGCAGGAGAGACCCAGTACTTC. Residues: CAWSVSFAGETQYF.

This chain joins TRBV6-4 and TRBJ1-6, with TRBD1 as a possible D gene (6 bases). CDR1 MRHNA and CDR2 SNTAGT come from the germline V gene. This CDR3 region has 14 residues. V lost 6 bases, J lost 15 bases, and 21 bases lay in between. Here the CDR3 reads CASSPTGEGQHLHF. Written as DNA, the CDR3 is TGTGCCAGCAGCCCGACAGGAGAGGGCCAGCACCTCCACTTT.

This clone was seen only a few times. V and J are TRBV27 and TRBJ1-5, with D possibly matching TRBD1 (5 bases). Trimming cost V 5 bases and J 7 bases, with 9 bases left between them. Germline assignment: CDR1 MNHEY and CDR2 SMNVEV (reference sequence). The CDR3 is made up of 12 amino acids. The CDR3 nucleotides read TGTGCCAGCAGTCCCCAGGGACAGCCCCAGCATTTT. It specifies CASSPQGQPQHF.

About this clone: The junction departs from germline at one end; a sequencing error may be responsible. The chain is built from TRBV30 and TRBJ2-3, with TRBD2 as a possible D gene (6 bases). This CDR3 is built from 14 residues. Per germline, CDR1 GTSNPN and CDR2 SVGIG (reference sequence). The DNA for the CDR3 is TGTACCTGGACTCTGGTTCGGAGCGGGGATACGCAGTATTTT. This sequence encodes CTWTLVRSGDTQYF. Combining the CDR3 with reference TRBV30 and TRBJ2-3 gives the whole variable domain SQTIHQWPATLVQPVGSPLSLECTVEGTSNPNLYWYRQAAGRGLQLLFYSVGIGQISSEVPQNLSASRPQDRQFILSSKKLLLSDSGFYLCTWTLVRSGDTQYFGPGTRLTVL.

The chain uses TRBV28 and TRBJ1-1, with TRBD1 as a possible D gene (6 bases). In germline, CDR1 is MDHEN, CDR2 SYDVKM. Trimming left V 5 bases short and J 0 bases short, with 10 bases between. The CDR3 is 14 amino acids. The CDR3 spells CASSGGHLNTEAFF. The CDR3 DNA reads TGTGCCAGCAGTGGGGGACACCTGAACACTGAAGCTTTCTTT.

The chain uses TRBV4-3 and TRBJ2-5; a possible D gene is TRBD2 (5 bases). There are 17 residues in the CDR3. V dropped 0 bases and J dropped 5 bases, with 19 bases sitting between them. Per the germline V gene, CDR1 is LGHNA and CDR2 is YSLEER. CDR3 sequence (DNA): TGCGCCAGCAGCCAAGAGTCAAGGAGCGGTCCTTGGGAGACCCAGTACTTC. This codes for CASSQESRSGPWETQYF.

The genes are TRBV28 and TRBJ1-5; D is perhaps TRBD1 (6 bases). The V end was cut by 2 bases, the J end by 4 bases, with 15 bases between. This CDR3 region has 16 residues. CDR1 is MDHEN and CDR2 is SYDVKM in the germline V gene. The CDR3 here is CASSLMGPGANQPQHF. CDR3 nucleotide sequence: TGTGCCAGCAGTTTAATGGGGCCAGGGGCAAATCAGCCCCAGCATTTT.

This clone has a single count. The chain is built from TRBV6-5 and TRBJ1-4; 11 bases are shared with TRBD1. The germline CDR1 and CDR2 sequences are MNHEY and SVGAGI. The CDR3 is made up of 14 amino acids. The V segment lost 4 bases and the J segment 8 bases; nucleotides outside the gene matches: 3. CDR3: CASSSDRGLEKLFF. The CDR3 DNA is TGTGCCAGCAGTTCGGACAGGGGGCTCGAAAAACTGTTTTTT.

This clone showed up just a few times. The chain links TRBV7-6 to TRBJ1-1; tentatively, D is TRBD1 (5 bases). Looked up from germline, CDR1 is SGHVS and CDR2 is FNYEAQ. This CDR3 has 13 residues. V lost 5 bases and J lost 1, with 8 bases in between. This chain's CDR3 is CASSVTANTEAFF. In nucleotides, the CDR3 is TGTGCCAGCAGCGTGACAGCGAACACTGAAGCTTTCTTT.

V usage is TRBV10-2 and J usage is TRBJ1-1; 7 positions agree with TRBD1. The J segment lost 4 bases and the V segment lost 4 bases, leaving 3 bases of the junction unmatched. CDR1 and CDR2 (germline): WSHSY, SAAADI. CDR3 length: 13 amino acids. The CDR3 reads CASSGQGGTEAFF. The CDR3 DNA is TGCGCCAGCAGTGGACAGGGAGGCACTGAAGCTTTCTTT.

The rearrangement links TRBV2 to TRBJ2-6; TRBD1 matches 11 bases. The CDR3 contains 15 residues. Germline V CDR1 and CDR2: SNHLY, FYNNEI. The V segment lost 8 bases and the J segment 3 bases; nucleotides outside the gene matches: 3. In DNA form, the CDR3 reads TGTGCCAGCCGGACAGGGGGCGGTGGGGCCAACGTCCTGACTTTC. Protein: CASRTGGGGANVLTF.